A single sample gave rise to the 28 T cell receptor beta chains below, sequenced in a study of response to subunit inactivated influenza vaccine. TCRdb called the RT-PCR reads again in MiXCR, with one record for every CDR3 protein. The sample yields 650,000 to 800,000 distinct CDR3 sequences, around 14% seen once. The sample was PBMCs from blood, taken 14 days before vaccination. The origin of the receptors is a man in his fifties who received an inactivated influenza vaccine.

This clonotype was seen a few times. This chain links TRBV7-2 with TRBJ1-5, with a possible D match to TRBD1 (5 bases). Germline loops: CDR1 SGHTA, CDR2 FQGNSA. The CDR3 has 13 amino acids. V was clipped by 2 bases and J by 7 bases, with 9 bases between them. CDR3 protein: CASSLYQGQPQHF. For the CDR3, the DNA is TGTGCCAGCAGCTTATATCAGGGCCAGCCCCAGCATTTT.

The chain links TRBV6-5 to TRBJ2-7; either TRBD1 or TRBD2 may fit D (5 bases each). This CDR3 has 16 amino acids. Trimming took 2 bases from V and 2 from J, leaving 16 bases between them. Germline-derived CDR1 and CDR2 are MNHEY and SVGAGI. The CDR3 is CASSYRIRDGAYEQYF. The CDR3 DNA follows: TGTGCCAGCAGTTACCGAATCCGGGACGGGGCCTACGAGCAGTACTTC.

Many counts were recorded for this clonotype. In nucleotides, the CDR3 is TGTGCCACCAGTGAGAGGGGGACTAGAGGCGAGCAGTACTTC. Translated, it gives CATSERGTRGEQYF. This chain links TRBV24-1 with TRBJ2-7, with TRBD2 identical over 8 bases. The CDR3 runs to 14 residues. Unmatched junction bases numbered 7, after V lost 4 bases and J lost 6 bases. Germline lookup yields CDR1 KGHDR and CDR2 SFDVKD.

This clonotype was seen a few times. The CDR3 loop reads CASRALTGGQPQHF. The CDR3 coding sequence is TGTGCCAGCAGAGCTCTGACAGGGGGACAGCCCCAGCATTTT. The V call is TRBV2, the J call TRBJ1-5, with 9 bases identical to TRBD1. CDR3 length: 14 residues. Per germline, CDR1 SNHLY and CDR2 FYNNEI. The trim removed 6 bases at V and 7 bases at J, leaving 7 bases unmatched.

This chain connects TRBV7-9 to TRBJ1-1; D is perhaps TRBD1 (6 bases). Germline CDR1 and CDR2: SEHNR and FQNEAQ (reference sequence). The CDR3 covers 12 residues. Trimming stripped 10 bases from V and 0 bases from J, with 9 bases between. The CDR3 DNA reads TGTGCCAATGGACAGATGAACACTGAAGCTTTCTTT. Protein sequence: CANGQMNTEAFF.

CDR3 loop: CASSATGTRGETQYF. The CDR3 bases are TGTGCCAGCAGCGCCACCGGGACTAGGGGTGAGACCCAGTACTTC. This sequence joins TRBV7-3 and TRBJ2-5; 8 bases are a match to TRBD2. The CDR3 has 15 amino acids. V lost 5 bases to trimming and J lost 5 bases; unmatched junction nucleotides: 10. Germline V gene data show CDR1 as SGHTA and CDR2 as FQGTGA.

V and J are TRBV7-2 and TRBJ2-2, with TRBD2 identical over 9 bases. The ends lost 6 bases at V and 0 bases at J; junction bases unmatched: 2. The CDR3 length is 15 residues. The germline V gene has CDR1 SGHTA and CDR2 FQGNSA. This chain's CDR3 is CASRAGGPNTGELFF. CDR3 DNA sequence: TGTGCCAGCAGGGCGGGAGGGCCGAACACCGGGGAGCTGTTTTTT.

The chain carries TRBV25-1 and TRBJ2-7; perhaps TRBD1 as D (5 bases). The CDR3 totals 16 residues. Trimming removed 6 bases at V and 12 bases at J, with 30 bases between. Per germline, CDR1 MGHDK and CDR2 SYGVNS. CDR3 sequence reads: CASRILRVPPWAWGYF. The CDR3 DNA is TGTGCCAGCAGAATCCTCAGGGTTCCCCCCTGGGCCTGGGGGTACTTC.

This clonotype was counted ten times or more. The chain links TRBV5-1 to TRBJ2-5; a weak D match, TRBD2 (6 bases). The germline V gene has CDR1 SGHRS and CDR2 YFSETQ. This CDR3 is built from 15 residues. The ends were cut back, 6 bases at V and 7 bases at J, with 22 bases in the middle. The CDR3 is CASTPLASGGATQYF. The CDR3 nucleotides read TGCGCCAGCACACCCCTAGCGTCCGGGGGTGCGACCCAGTACTTC.

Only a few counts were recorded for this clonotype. The chain's CDR3 is CAISELPGSTYEQYF. DNA for the CDR3: TGTGCCATCAGTGAGTTACCCGGGAGTACCTACGAGCAGTACTTC. The chain recombines TRBV10-3 with TRBJ2-7; possibly TRBD2 for D (6 bases). The CDR3 runs to 15 residues. Trimming took off 1 base at V and 2 bases at J, with 12 bases between the two ends. Germline loops: CDR1 ENHRY, CDR2 SYGVKD.

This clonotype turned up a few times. The CDR3 DNA follows: TGTGCCAGCTCACCACCGACTCCAGATACGCAGTATTTT. Translating it yields CASSPPTPDTQYF. This chain joins TRBV18 and TRBJ2-3; D remains ambiguous. Germline loops: CDR1 KGHSH, CDR2 LQKENI. The CDR3 totals 13 residues. The V end lost 0 bases, the J end lost 4 bases, and 5 bases lay between the germline ends.

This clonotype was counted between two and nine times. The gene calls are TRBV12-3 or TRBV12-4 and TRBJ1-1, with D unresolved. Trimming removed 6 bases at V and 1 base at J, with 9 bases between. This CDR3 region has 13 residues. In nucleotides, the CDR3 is TGTGCCAGCAGGGAGTTGGCGAACACTGAAGCTTTCTTT. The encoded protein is CASRELANTEAFF.

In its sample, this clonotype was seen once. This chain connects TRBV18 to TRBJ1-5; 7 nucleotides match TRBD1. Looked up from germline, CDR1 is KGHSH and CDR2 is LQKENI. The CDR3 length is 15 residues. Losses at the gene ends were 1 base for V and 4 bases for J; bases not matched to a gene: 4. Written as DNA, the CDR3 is TGTGCCAGCTCACCACTTCCGGGACAGAATCAGCCCCAGCATTTT. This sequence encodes CASSPLPGQNQPQHF.

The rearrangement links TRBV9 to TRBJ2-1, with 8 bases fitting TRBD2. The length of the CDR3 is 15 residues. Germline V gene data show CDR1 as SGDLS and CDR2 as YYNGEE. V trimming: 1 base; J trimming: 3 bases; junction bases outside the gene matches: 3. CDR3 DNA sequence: TGTGCCAGCAGCGTAACTAGCGGACACTACAATGAGCAGTTCTTC. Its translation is CASSVTSGHYNEQFF.

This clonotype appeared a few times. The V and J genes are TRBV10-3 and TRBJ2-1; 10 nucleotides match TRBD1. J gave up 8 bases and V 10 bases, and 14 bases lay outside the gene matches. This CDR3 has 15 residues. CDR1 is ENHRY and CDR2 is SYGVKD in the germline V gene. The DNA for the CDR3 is TGTGCCACCGGAGATACGACAGGGGGCAGGGATGAGCAGTTCTTC. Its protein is CATGDTTGGRDEQFF.

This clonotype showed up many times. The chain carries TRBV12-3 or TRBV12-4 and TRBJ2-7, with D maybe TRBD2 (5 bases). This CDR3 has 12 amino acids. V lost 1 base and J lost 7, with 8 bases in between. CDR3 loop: CASSLERGEQYF. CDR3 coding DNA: TGTGCCAGCAGTTTAGAACGGGGAGAGCAGTACTTC.

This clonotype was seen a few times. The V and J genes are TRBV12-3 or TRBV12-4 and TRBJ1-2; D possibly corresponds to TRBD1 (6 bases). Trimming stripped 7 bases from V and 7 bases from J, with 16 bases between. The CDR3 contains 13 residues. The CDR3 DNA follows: TGTGCCAGCACCGAACAGGGTCGTGGTGGCTACACCTTC. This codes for CASTEQGRGGYTF.

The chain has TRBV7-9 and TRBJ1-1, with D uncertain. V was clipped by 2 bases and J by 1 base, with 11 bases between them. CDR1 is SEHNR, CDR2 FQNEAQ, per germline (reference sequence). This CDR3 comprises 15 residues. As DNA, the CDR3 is TGTGCCAGCAGCTTAACCCCAATGGGGAACACTGAAGCTTTCTTT. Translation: CASSLTPMGNTEAFF.

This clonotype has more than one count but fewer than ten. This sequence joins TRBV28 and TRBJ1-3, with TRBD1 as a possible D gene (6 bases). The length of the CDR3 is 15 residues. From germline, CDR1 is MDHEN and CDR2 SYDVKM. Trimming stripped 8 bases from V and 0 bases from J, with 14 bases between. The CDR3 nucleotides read TGTGCCAGCGGCAACAGGGTGGGCTCTGGAAACACCATATATTTT. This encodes CASGNRVGSGNTIYF.

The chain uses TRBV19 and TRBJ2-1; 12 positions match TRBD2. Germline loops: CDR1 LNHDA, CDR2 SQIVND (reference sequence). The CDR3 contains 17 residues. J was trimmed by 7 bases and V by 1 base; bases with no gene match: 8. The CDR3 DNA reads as TGTGCCAGTAGTATAGGGACAACTAGCGGGAGGAGGAATGAGCAGTTCTTC. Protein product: CASSIGTTSGRRNEQFF.

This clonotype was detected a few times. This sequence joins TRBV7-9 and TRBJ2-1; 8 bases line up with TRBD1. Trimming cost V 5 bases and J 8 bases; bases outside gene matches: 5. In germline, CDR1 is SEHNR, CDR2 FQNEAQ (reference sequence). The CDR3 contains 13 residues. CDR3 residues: CASSGQGRDEQFF. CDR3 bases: TGTGCCAGCAGCGGACAGGGTCGTGATGAGCAGTTCTTC.

CDR3 bases: TGCGCCAGCAGCTTGATGGGGTTCTTGGAGACCCAGTACTTC. Its protein product is CASSLMGFLETQYF. The chain links TRBV5-1 to TRBJ2-5, with D unresolved. The CDR3 covers 14 residues. Trimming removed 1 base from V and 5 bases from J, with 12 bases in between. From germline, CDR1 is SGHRS and CDR2 YFSETQ.

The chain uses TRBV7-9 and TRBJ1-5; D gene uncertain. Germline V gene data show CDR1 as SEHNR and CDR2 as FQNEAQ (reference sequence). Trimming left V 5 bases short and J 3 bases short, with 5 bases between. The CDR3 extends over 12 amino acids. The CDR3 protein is CASSAVNQPQHF. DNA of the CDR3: TGTGCCAGCAGCGCCGTCAATCAGCCCCAGCATTTT.

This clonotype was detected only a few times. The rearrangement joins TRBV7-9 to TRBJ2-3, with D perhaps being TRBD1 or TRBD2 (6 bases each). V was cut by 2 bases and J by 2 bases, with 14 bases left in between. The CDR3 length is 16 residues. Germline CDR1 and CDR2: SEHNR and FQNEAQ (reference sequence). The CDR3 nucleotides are TGTGCCAGCAGCTTATCGGGGGCGAAGCACACAGATACGCAGTATTTT. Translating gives CASSLSGAKHTDTQYF.

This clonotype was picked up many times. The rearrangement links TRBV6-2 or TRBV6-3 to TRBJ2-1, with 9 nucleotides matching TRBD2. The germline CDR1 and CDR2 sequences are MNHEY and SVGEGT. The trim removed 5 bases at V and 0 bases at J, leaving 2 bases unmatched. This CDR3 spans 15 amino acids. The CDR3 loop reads CASSRAGGSYNEQFF. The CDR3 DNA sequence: TGTGCCAGCAGTAGAGCGGGGGGCTCCTACAATGAGCAGTTCTTC.

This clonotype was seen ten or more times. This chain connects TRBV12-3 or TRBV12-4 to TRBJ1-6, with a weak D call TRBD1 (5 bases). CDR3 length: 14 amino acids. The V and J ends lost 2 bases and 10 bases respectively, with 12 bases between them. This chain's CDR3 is CASSLYIGGSPLHF. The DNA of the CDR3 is TGTGCCAGCAGTTTATACATCGGGGGGTCACCCCTCCACTTT.

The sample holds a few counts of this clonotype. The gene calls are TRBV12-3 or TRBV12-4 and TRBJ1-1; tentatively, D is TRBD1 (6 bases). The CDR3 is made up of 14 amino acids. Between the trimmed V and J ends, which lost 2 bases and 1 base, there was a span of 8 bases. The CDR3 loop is CASSLRQENTEAFF. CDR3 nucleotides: TGTGCCAGCAGTTTAAGACAGGAGAACACTGAAGCTTTCTTT.

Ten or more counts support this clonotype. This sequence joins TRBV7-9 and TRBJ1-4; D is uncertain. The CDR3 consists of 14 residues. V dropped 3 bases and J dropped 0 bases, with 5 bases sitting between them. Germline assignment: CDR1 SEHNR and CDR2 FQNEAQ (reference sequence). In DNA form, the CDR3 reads TGTGCCAGCAGCTTGATTGCAACTAATGAAAAACTGTTTTTT. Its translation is CASSLIATNEKLFF.